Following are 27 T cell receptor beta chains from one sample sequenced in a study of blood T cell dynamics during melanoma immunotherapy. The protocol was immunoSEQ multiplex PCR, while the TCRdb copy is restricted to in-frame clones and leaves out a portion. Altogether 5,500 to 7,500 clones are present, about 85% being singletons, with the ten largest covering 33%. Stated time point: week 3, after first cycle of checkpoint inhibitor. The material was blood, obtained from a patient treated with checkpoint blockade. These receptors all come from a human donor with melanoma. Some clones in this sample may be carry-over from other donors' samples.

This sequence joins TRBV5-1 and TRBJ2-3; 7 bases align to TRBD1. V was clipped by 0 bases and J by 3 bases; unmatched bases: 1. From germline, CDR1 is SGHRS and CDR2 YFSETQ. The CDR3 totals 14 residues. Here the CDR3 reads CASSLARGTDTQYF. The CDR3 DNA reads TGCGCCAGCAGCTTGGCCAGGGGGACAGATACGCAGTATTTT. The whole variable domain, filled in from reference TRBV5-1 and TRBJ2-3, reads KAGVTQTPRYLIKTRGQQVTLSCSPISGHRSVSWYQQTPGQGLQFLFEYFSETQRNKGNFPGRFSGRQFSNSRSEMNVSTLELGDSALYLCASSLARGTDTQYFGPGTRLTVL.

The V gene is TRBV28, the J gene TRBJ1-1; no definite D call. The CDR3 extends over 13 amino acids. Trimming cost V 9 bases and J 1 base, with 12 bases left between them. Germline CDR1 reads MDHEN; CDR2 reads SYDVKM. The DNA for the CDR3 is TGTGCCAGTTCACTCGATTCGAACACTGAAGCTTTCTTT. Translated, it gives CASSLDSNTEAFF.

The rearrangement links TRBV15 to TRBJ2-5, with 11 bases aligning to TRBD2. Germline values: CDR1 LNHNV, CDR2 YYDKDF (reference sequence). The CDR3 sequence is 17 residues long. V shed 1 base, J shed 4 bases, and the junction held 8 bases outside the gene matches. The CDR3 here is CATSRAARLAGIETQYF. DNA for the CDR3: TGTGCCACCAGCAGAGCCGCCCGACTAGCGGGAATAGAGACCCAGTACTTC.

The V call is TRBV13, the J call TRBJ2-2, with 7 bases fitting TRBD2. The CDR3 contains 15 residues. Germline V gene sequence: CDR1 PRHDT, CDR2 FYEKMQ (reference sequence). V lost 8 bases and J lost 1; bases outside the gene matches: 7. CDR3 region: CASSRPGGNTGELFF. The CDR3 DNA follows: TGTGCCAGCTCCCGTCCGGGGGGGAACACCGGGGAGCTGTTTTTT.

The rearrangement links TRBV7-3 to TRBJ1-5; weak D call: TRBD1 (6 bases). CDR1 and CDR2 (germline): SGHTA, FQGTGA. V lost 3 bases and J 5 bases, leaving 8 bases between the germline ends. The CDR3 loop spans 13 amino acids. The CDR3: CASSLAGDQPQHF. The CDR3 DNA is TGTGCCAGCAGCTTGGCAGGGGATCAGCCCCAGCATTTT.

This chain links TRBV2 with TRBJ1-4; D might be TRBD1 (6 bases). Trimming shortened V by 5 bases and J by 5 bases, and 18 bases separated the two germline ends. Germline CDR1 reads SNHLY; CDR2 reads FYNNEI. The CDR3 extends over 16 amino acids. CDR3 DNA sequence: TGTGCCAGCAGTAGCGGACAGCTTCGATTCAATGAAAAACTGTTTTTT. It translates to CASSSGQLRFNEKLFF. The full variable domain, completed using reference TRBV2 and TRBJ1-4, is EPEVTQTPSHQVTQMGQEVILRCVPISNHLYFYWYRQILGQKVEFLVSFYNNEISEKSEIFDDQFSVERPDGSNFTLKIRSTKLEDSAMYFCASSSGQLRFNEKLFFGSGTQLSVL.

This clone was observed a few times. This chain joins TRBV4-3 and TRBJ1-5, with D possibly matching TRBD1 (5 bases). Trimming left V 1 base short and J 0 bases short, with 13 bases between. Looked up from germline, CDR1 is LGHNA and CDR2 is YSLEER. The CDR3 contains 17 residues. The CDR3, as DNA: TGCGCCAGCAGCCAAGTATACCCAGGGTATAGCAATCAGCCCCAGCATTTT. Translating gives CASSQVYPGYSNQPQHF.

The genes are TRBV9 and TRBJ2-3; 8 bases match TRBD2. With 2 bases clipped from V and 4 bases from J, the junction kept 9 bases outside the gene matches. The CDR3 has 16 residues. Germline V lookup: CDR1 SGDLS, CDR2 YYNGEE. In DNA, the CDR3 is TGTGCCAGCAGCGTTCAAGCGGGAGTCTCGGCAGATACGCAGTATTTT. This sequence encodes CASSVQAGVSADTQYF.

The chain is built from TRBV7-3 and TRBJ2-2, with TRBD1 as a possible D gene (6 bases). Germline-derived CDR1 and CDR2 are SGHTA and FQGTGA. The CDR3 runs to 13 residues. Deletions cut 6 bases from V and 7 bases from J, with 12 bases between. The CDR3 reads CASRQGQDGELFF. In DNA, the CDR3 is TGTGCCAGCAGGCAGGGGCAAGACGGGGAGCTGTTTTTT.

The CDR3 bases are TGTGCCAGCATGCGAGGGACACGGAGTGACTACGAGCAGTACTTC. The encoded protein is CASMRGTRSDYEQYF. V gene TRBV6-5 combines with J gene TRBJ2-7; D is perhaps TRBD1 (6 bases). Germline V gene sequence: CDR1 MNHEY, CDR2 SVGAGI. Deletions cut 7 bases from V and 3 bases from J, with 19 bases between. CDR3 size: 15 residues.

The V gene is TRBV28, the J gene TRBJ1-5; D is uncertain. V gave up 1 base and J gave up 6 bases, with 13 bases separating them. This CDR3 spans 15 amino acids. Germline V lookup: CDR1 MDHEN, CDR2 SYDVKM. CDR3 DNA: TGTGCCAGCAGTTTATCGGAGGCTAAAGGTCAGCCCCAGCATTTT. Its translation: CASSLSEAKGQPQHF.

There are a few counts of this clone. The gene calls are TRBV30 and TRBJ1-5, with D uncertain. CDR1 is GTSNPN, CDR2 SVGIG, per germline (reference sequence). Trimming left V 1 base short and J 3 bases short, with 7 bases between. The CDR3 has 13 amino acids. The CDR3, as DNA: TGTGCCTGGAGTGGTGGGTTCAATCAGCCCCAGCATTTT. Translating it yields CAWSGGFNQPQHF.

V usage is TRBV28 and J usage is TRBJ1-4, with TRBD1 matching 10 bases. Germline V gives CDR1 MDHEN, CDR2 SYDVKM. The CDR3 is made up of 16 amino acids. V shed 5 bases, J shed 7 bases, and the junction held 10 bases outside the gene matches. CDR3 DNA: TGTGCCAGCAGTGCCCGTGACAGGGGGCGGGGTGAAAAACTGTTTTTT. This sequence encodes CASSARDRGRGEKLFF.

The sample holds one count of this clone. CDR3 protein: CASSWEKTYGYTF. The CDR3, as DNA: TGCGCCAGCAGCTGGGAGAAGACCTATGGCTACACCTTC. This sequence joins TRBV5-1 and TRBJ1-2; D gene ambiguous. The V end lost 3 bases, the J end lost 4 bases, and 10 bases lay between the germline ends. CDR3 length: 13 amino acids. Germline V gene lookup returns CDR1 SGHRS and CDR2 YFSETQ.

CDR3 loop: CASSSTGTTYNEQFF. The CDR3 DNA reads TGTGCCAGCAGCTCCACCGGGACAACCTACAATGAGCAGTTCTTC. This chain links TRBV7-2 with TRBJ2-1, with D possibly matching TRBD1 (6 bases). Trimming pared 4 bases from V and 2 bases from J, leaving 12 bases between. Germline CDR1 and CDR2: SGHTA and FQGNSA. This CDR3 is built from 15 residues.

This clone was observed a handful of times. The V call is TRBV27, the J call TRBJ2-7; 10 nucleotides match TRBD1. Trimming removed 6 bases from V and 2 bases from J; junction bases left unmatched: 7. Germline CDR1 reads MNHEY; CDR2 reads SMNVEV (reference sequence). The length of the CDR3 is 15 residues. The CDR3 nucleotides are TGTGCCAGCAGCCTCTCCGGGACAGGGGCCTACGAGCAGTACTTC. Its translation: CASSLSGTGAYEQYF.

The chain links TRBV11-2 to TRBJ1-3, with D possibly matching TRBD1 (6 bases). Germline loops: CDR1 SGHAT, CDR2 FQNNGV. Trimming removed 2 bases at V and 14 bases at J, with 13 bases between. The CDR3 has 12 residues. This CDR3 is CASSLNGGLVYF. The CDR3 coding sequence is TGTGCCAGCAGCTTAAACGGGGGCTTAGTATATTTT.

DNA of the CDR3: TGTGCCAGCCGTATACAGGGGGGATACACAGATACGCAGTATTTT. Amino acid sequence: CASRIQGGYTDTQYF. The chain is built from TRBV27 and TRBJ2-3; 8 bases are a match to TRBD1. This CDR3 has 15 residues. V dropped 8 bases and J dropped 2; count of bases not matched to a gene: 9. Germline V gene lookup returns CDR1 MNHEY and CDR2 SMNVEV (reference sequence).

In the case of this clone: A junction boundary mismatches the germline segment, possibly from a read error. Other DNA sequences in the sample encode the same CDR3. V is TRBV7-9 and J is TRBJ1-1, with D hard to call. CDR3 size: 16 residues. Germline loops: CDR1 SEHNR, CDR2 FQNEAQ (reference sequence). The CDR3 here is CASSSTTSDGNTEAFF. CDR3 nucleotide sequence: TGTGCCAGCAGCTCGACCACTTCGGACGGGAACACTGAAGCCTTCTTT. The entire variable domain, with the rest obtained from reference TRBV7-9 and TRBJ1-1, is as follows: DTGVSQNPRHKITKRGQNVTFRCDPISEHNRLYWYRQTLGQGPEFLTYFQNEAQLEKSRLLSDRFSAERPKGSFSTLEIQRTEQGDSAMYLCASSSTTSDGNTEAFFGQGTRLTVV.

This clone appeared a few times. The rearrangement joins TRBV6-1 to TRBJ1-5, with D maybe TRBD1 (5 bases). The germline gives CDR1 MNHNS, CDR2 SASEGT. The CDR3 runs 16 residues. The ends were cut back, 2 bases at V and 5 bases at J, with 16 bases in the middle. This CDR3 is CASSEQVGVSYQPQHF. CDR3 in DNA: TGTGCCAGCAGTGAACAGGTAGGGGTATCGTATCAGCCCCAGCATTTT.

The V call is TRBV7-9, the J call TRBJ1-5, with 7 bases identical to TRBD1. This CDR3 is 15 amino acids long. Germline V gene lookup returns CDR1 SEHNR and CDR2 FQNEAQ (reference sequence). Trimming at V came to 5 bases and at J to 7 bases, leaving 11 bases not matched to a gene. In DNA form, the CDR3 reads TGTGCCAGCAGCCCCGCAGCAACAGGGGTGCAGCCCCAGCATTTT. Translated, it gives CASSPAATGVQPQHF. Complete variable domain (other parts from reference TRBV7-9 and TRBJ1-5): DTGVSQNPRHKITKRGQNVTFRCDPISEHNRLYWYRQTLGQGPEFLTYFQNEAQLEKSRLLSDRFSAERPKGSFSTLEIQRTEQGDSAMYLCASSPAATGVQPQHFGDGTRLSIL.

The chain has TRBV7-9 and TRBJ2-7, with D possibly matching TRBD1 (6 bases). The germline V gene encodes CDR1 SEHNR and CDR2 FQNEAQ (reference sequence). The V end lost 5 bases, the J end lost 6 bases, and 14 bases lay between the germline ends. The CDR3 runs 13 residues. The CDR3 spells CASSPRTVGEQYF. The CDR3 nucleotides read TGTGCCAGCAGCCCAAGGACAGTTGGCGAGCAGTACTTC.

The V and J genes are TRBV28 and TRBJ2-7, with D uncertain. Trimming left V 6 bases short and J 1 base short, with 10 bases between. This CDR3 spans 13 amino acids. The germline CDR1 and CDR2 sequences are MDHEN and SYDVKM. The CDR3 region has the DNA TGTGCCAGCAGCCTAACCTTGTCCTACGAGCAGTACTTC. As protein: CASSLTLSYEQYF.

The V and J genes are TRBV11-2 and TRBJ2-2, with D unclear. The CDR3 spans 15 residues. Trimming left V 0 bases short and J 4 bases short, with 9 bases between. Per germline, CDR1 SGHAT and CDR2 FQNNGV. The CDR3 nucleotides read TGTGCCAGCAGCTTAGAAAGGGTGGCCACCGGGGAGCTGTTTTTT. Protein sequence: CASSLERVATGELFF.

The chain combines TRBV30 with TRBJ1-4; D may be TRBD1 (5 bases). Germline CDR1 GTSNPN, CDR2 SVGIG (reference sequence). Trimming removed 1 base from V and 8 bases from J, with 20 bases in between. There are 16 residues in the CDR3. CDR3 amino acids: CAWSDPREGRGEKLFF. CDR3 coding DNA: TGTGCCTGGAGTGACCCACGTGAGGGGAGGGGAGAAAAACTGTTTTTT.

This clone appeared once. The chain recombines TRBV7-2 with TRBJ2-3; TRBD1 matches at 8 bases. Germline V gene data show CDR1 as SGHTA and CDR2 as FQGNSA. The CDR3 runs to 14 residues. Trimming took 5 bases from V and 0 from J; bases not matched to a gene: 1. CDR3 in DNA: TGTGCCAGCAGCAGGGACAGGAGCACAGATACGCAGTATTTT. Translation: CASSRDRSTDTQYF. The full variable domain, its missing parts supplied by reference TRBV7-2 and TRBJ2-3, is GAGVSQSPSNKVTEKGKDVELRCDPISGHTALYWYRQSLGQGLEFLIYFQGNSAPDKSGLPSDRFSAERTGGSVSTLTIQRTQQEDSAVYLCASSRDRSTDTQYFGPGTRLTVL.

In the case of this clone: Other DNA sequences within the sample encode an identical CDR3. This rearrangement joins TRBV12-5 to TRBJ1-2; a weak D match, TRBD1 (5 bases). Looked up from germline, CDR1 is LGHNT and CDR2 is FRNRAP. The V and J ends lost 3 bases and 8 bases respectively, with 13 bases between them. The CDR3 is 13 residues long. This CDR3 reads CASGFHGAGGYTF. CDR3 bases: TGTGCTAGTGGTTTCCATGGGGCAGGGGGCTACACCTTC.